These 27 T cell receptor beta chains came from one sample sequenced in a study of blood T cell repertoires in COVID-19 (dated by TCRdb to the early 2020s). The protocol used for the library was the immunoSEQ multiplex PCR assay. TCRdb took this table from immuneACCESS and kept in-frame rearrangements with V and J called. Such tables lack part of the clones; where checked against another copy, unresolved V genes explain under half of the gap, and the rest is unexplained. The sample profile shows a few hundred thousand clones; around 86% of them were found once. The ten largest clones add up to 3% to 3.5% of the sample. The sample was peripheral blood. These receptor sequences come from a man aged 55-75 years with acute or convalescent COVID-19.

This sequence joins TRBV6-5 and TRBJ1-3; no definite D call. The germline CDR1 and CDR2 sequences are MNHEY and SVGAGI. The CDR3 has 14 amino acids. Trimming cost V 6 bases and J 0 bases, with 9 bases left between them. In nucleotides, the CDR3 is TGTGCCAGCAGACGAGAATTCTCTGGAAACACCATATATTTT. Translated, it gives CASRREFSGNTIYF.

The chain joins TRBV30 to TRBJ2-7, with unresolved D. Trimming took 3 bases from V and 0 from J, leaving 9 bases between them. This CDR3 has 13 amino acids. Germline V gives CDR1 GTSNPN, CDR2 SVGIG (reference sequence). CDR3 protein: CAWRPDASYEQYF. The CDR3, as DNA: TGTGCCTGGAGGCCAGATGCCTCCTACGAGCAGTACTTC.

As DNA, the CDR3 is TGTGCCAGCAGCTTCGGGGTTAGCGGGGGGGCCCAGGAGACCCAGTACTTC. Translated: CASSFGVSGGAQETQYF. The rearrangement links TRBV7-7 to TRBJ2-5; 11 nucleotides align to TRBD2. The V gene's germline CDR1 is SSHAT and CDR2 FNYEAQ (reference sequence). Trimming removed 3 bases from V and 5 bases from J; junction bases left unmatched: 11. This CDR3 region has 17 residues.

The rearrangement joins TRBV28 to TRBJ2-7; tentatively, D is TRBD1 (6 bases). Trimming stripped 7 bases from V and 7 bases from J, with 14 bases between. Germline CDR1 reads MDHEN; CDR2 reads SYDVKM. The CDR3 covers 12 residues. As DNA, the CDR3 is TGTGCCAGCACCGGGACACGGAGGGAGCAGTACTTC. Translating it yields CASTGTRREQYF.

This clone occurred once. J is TRBJ1-6 and V is TRBV28; 8 nucleotides agree with TRBD1. Unmatched junction bases numbered 5, after V lost 7 bases and J lost 9 bases. The CDR3 runs to 13 residues. Germline assignment: CDR1 MDHEN and CDR2 SYDVKM. In DNA form, the CDR3 reads TGTGCCAGCATTGAAGACAGGGGTTCACCCCTCCACTTT. The encoded protein is CASIEDRGSPLHF.

The chain employs TRBV7-2 and TRBJ1-6; no definite D call. The CDR3 is made up of 14 amino acids. Germline CDR1 SGHTA, CDR2 FQGNSA. The V end lost 5 bases, the J end lost 3 bases, and 8 bases lay between the germline ends. CDR3 sequence: CASSLRDYNSPLHF. DNA for the CDR3: TGTGCCAGCAGCCTCCGGGACTATAATTCACCCCTCCACTTT.

The gene calls are TRBV5-1 and TRBJ2-3; 7 bases map to TRBD2. V lost 1 base, J lost 1 base, and 3 bases stayed unmatched. The germline CDR1 and CDR2 sequences are SGHRS and YFSETQ. The CDR3 contains 15 residues. The CDR3 DNA sequence: TGCGCCAGCAGCTTGTTACGGGGGGGCACAGATACGCAGTATTTT. As protein: CASSLLRGGTDTQYF.

The chain has TRBV28 and TRBJ2-7; D possibly corresponds to TRBD2 (6 bases). The V and J ends lost 6 bases and 0 bases respectively, with 12 bases between them. Germline CDR1 is MDHEN and CDR2 is SYDVKM. This CDR3 region has 14 residues. As DNA, the CDR3 is TGTGCCAGCAGCGGGAGTGCTCCCTCCTACGAGCAGTACTTC. Protein product: CASSGSAPSYEQYF.

This chain connects TRBV24-1 to TRBJ2-2; 7 bases agree with TRBD1. The CDR3 sequence is 13 residues long. Trimming removed 9 bases from V and 1 base from J; junction bases left unmatched: 1. Germline CDR1 is KGHDR and CDR2 is SFDVKD. CDR3 amino acids: CATGTENTGELFF. Written as DNA, the CDR3 is TGTGCCACCGGGACAGAGAACACCGGGGAGCTGTTTTTT.

The J gene is TRBJ2-1, the V gene TRBV2, with 7 bases fitting TRBD1. The CDR3 sequence is 13 residues long. Germline V gene sequence: CDR1 SNHLY, CDR2 FYNNEI. Trimming at V came to 6 bases and at J to 8 bases, leaving 7 bases not matched to a gene. The CDR3 nucleotides are TGTGCCAGCAGCCACGACAGGGTGGATGAGCAGTTCTTC. Translation gives CASSHDRVDEQFF.

This chain connects TRBV19 to TRBJ1-2; maybe TRBD1 (5 bases). Germline V gene lookup returns CDR1 LNHDA and CDR2 SQIVND (reference sequence). The CDR3 runs to 17 residues. The V end was cut by 5 bases, the J end by 3 bases, with 22 bases between. The CDR3 spells CASSLARVIPAHYGYTF. CDR3 coding DNA: TGTGCCAGTAGTCTCGCCAGGGTAATTCCCGCTCACTATGGCTACACCTTC.

The J gene is TRBJ2-5, the V gene TRBV5-1; 11 nucleotides line up with TRBD2. This CDR3 region has 18 residues. V lost 0 bases, J lost 2 bases, and 9 bases stayed unmatched. Germline lookup yields CDR1 SGHRS and CDR2 YFSETQ. CDR3 region: CASSLGLAGNRPQETQYF. As DNA, the CDR3 is TGCGCCAGCAGCTTGGGACTAGCGGGGAACCGGCCACAAGAGACCCAGTACTTC.

This chain uses TRBV5-1 with TRBJ2-1, with TRBD2 as a possible D gene (6 bases). Germline V gene lookup returns CDR1 SGHRS and CDR2 YFSETQ. The CDR3 loop spans 19 amino acids. The V end lost 3 bases, the J end lost 2 bases, and 24 bases lay between the germline ends. This CDR3 is CASSSGISGGPSTYNEQFF. For the CDR3, the DNA is TGCGCCAGCAGCTCAGGGATTTCTGGAGGGCCCTCAACCTACAATGAGCAGTTCTTC.

The rearrangement links TRBV4-1 to TRBJ1-2; no clear D. CDR1 is MGHRA, CDR2 YSYEKL, per germline. The CDR3 loop spans 14 amino acids. V shed 0 bases and J shed 4 bases, with 9 bases lying between them. CDR3 protein: CASSQDRDFYGYTF. The CDR3 nucleotides are TGCGCCAGCAGCCAAGATCGGGATTTCTATGGCTACACCTTC.

This chain connects TRBV27 to TRBJ2-7; 10 nucleotides line up with TRBD1. The CDR3 consists of 16 residues. Germline V gene sequence: CDR1 MNHEY, CDR2 SMNVEV (reference sequence). The V and J ends lost 4 bases and 3 bases, in that order; junction bases with no gene match: 9. The CDR3 sequence is CASSSRDRGSFYEQYF. CDR3 nucleotide sequence: TGTGCCAGCAGTTCGCGGGACAGGGGATCATTCTACGAGCAGTACTTC.

The V gene is TRBV11-1, the J gene TRBJ2-7; TRBD1 might be the D (6 bases). V lost 1 base and J 3 bases, leaving 10 bases between the germline ends. This CDR3 has 14 residues. The germline CDR1 and CDR2 sequences are SGHAT and FQDESV (reference sequence). DNA of the CDR3: TGTGCCAGCAGCTTAGAGGGACAAATCTACGAGCAGTACTTC. Its translation: CASSLEGQIYEQYF.

The rearrangement uses TRBV19 and TRBJ1-5, with 8 bases that match TRBD1. Trimming took 4 bases from V and 7 from J; bases not matched to a gene: 15. The CDR3 extends over 17 amino acids. In germline, CDR1 is LNHDA, CDR2 SQIVND (reference sequence). CDR3 amino acids: CASSSRSGTGGRQPQHF. The CDR3 coding sequence is TGTGCCAGTAGTAGCCGTTCCGGGACAGGAGGAAGGCAGCCCCAGCATTTT. The full variable domain, its missing parts supplied by reference TRBV19 and TRBJ1-5, is DGGITQSPKYLFRKEGQNVTLSCEQNLNHDAMYWYRQDPGQGLRLIYYSQIVNDFQKGDIAEGYSVSREKKESFPLTVTSAQKNPTAFYLCASSSRSGTGGRQPQHFGDGTRLSIL.

This chain connects TRBV3-1 (or the pseudogene TRBV3-2) to TRBJ2-5; TRBD2 matches 8 bases. The junction had 6 bases not matched to a gene; V was cut back by 4 bases and J by 2 bases. CDR1 is LGHDT, CDR2 YNNKEL, per germline (reference sequence). This CDR3 contains 15 residues. The CDR3 DNA reads as TGTGCCAGCAGCCTAATAGCGGGGAGGCAAGAGACCCAGTACTTC. Translation gives CASSLIAGRQETQYF.

The V and J genes are TRBV15 and TRBJ2-1; 7 positions match TRBD1. Germline-derived CDR1 and CDR2 are LNHNV and YYDKDF (reference sequence). The CDR3 is made up of 14 amino acids. The V and J ends lost 3 bases and 12 bases, in that order; junction bases with no gene match: 11. CDR3 protein: CATSRGTATSGQFF. The CDR3 bases are TGTGCCACCAGCAGGGGGACAGCGACCTCGGGGCAGTTCTTC.

This clone was seen more than once but under ten times. V usage is TRBV15 and J usage is TRBJ2-7; 8 nucleotides line up with TRBD1. Germline CDR1 and CDR2: LNHNV and YYDKDF (reference sequence). V was clipped by 3 bases and J by 2 bases; unmatched bases: 3. The length of the CDR3 is 14 residues. CDR3 sequence: CATSRDRAAYEQYF. CDR3 DNA sequence: TGTGCCACCAGCAGGGACAGGGCCGCCTACGAGCAGTACTTC.

This chain uses TRBV19 with TRBJ2-1, with TRBD2 identical over 8 bases. The CDR3 runs to 15 residues. The germline gives CDR1 LNHDA, CDR2 SQIVND (reference sequence). The trim removed 10 bases at V and 5 bases at J, leaving 13 bases unmatched. CDR3 DNA sequence: TGTGCCACCCGCCGACGGCGGGGGGTGGACAATGAGCAGTTCTTC. Residues: CATRRRRGVDNEQFF.

This sequence joins TRBV4-1 and TRBJ1-3; 7 positions agree with TRBD1. Per the germline V gene, CDR1 is MGHRA and CDR2 is YSYEKL. V shed 4 bases, J shed 4 bases, and the junction held 13 bases outside the gene matches. The CDR3 runs to 17 residues. The CDR3 nucleotides read TGCGCCAGCAGCCGCCAGGGGGTTACCTTAATGGGAAACACCATATATTTT. It specifies CASSRQGVTLMGNTIYF.

The chain couples TRBV5-4 to TRBJ2-5, with 7 bases lining up with TRBD2. This CDR3 is built from 14 residues. Germline CDR1 is SGHNT and CDR2 is YYREEE (reference sequence). J was trimmed by 4 bases and V by 4 bases; bases with no gene match: 7. DNA for the CDR3: TGTGCCAGCAGCGGGGGGGGAGCTCGAGAGACCCAGTACTTC. Encoded protein: CASSGGGARETQYF.

This chain links TRBV4-1 with TRBJ2-3, with 8 bases identical to TRBD1. CDR1 MGHRA and CDR2 YSYEKL come from the germline V gene. The CDR3 has 15 amino acids. Trimming took 4 bases from V and 3 from J; bases not matched to a gene: 6. The CDR3 nucleotides read TGCGCCAGCAGCCCCCGGACAGGGTGGACAGATACGCAGTATTTT. This sequence encodes CASSPRTGWTDTQYF.

The chain is built from TRBV19 and TRBJ2-2, with 9 bases that match TRBD1. The CDR3 consists of 14 residues. After removal of 9 bases from V and 0 bases from J, the junction contained 2 bases not matched to a gene. From germline, CDR1 is LNHDA and CDR2 SQIVND (reference sequence). DNA of the CDR3: TGTGCCAGCAGACAGGGGGCGAACACCGGGGAGCTGTTTTTT. Its translation: CASRQGANTGELFF.

This clone was found a few times. The CDR3 here is CASRRDRQETQYF. The DNA of the CDR3 is TGTGCCAGCAGGCGGGACAGGCAAGAGACCCAGTACTTC. V usage is TRBV12-3 or TRBV12-4 and J usage is TRBJ2-5; 8 nucleotides agree with TRBD1. The CDR3 spans 13 residues. V shed 6 bases and J 2 bases; nucleotides not matched to a gene: 2.

The V and J genes are TRBV5-4 and TRBJ1-1; 8 bases align to TRBD1. The CDR3 consists of 16 residues. CDR1 SGHNT and CDR2 YYREEE come from the germline V gene (reference sequence). The V gene end was trimmed by 2 bases and the J gene end by 1 base; junction bases not matched to a gene: 7. CDR3 in amino acids: CASSLRTGPGNTEAFF. DNA of the CDR3: TGTGCCAGCAGCTTAAGGACAGGGCCGGGGAACACTGAAGCTTTCTTT. Full variable domain (rest looked up from reference TRBV5-4 and TRBJ1-1): ETGVTQSPTHLIKTRGQQVTLRCSSQSGHNTVSWYQQALGQGPQFIFQYYREEENGRGNFPPRFSGLQFPNYSSELNVNALELDDSALYLCASSLRTGPGNTEAFFGQGTRLTVV.